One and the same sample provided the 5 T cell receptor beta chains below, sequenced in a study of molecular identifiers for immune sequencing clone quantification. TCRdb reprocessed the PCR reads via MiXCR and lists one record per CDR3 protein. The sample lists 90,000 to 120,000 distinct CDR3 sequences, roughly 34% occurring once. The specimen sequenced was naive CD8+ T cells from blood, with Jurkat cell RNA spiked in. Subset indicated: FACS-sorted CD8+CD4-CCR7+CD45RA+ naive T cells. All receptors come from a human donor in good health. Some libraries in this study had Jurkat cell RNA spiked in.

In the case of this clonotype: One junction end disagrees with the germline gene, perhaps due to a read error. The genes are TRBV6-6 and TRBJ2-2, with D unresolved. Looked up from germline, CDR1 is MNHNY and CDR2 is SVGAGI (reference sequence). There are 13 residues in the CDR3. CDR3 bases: TGTGCCGGCAGTTACGAGAACACCGGGGAGCTGTTTTTT. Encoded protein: CAGSYENTGELFF.

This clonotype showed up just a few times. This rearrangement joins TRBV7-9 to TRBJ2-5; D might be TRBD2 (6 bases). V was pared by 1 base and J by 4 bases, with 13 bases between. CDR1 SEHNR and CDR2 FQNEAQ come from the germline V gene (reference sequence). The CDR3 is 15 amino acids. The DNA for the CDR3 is TGTGCCAGCAGCTTAGGGCAGGGTAGCGGAGAGACCCAGTACTTC. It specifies CASSLGQGSGETQYF.

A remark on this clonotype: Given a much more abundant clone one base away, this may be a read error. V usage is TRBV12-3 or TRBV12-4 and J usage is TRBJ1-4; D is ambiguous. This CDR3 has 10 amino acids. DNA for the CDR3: TGTGCCAGCGCAAATGAAAAACTGCTTTTT. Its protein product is CASANEKLLF.

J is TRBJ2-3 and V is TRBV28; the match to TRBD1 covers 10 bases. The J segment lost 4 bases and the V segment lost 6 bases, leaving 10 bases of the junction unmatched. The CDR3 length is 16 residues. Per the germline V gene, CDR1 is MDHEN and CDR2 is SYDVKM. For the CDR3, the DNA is TGTGCCAGCAGCGACCGGGACAGGGGTTTGGCAGATACGCAGTATTTT. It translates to CASSDRDRGLADTQYF.

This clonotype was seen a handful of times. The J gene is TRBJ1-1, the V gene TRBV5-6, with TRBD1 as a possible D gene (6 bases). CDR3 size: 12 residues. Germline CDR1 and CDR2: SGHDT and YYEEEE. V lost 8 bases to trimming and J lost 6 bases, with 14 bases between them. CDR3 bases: TGTGCCAGTTCGGCCGACAGGTCTGAAGCTTTCTTT. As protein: CASSADRSEAFF.